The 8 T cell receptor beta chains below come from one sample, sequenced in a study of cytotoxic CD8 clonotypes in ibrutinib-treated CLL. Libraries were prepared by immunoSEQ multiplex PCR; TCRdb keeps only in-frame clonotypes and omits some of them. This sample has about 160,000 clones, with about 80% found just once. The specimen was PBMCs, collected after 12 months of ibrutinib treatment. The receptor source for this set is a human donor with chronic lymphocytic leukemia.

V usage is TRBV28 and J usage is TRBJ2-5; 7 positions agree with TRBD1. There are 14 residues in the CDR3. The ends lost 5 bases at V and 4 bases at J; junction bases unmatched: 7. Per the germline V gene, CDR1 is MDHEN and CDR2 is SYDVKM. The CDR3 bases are TGTGCCAGCAGTCCGGGACAGCGAGGAGAGACCCAGTACTTC. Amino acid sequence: CASSPGQRGETQYF.

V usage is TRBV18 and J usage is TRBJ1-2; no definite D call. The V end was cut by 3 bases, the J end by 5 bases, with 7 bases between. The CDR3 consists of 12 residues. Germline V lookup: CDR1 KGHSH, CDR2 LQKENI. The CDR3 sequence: CASSPVGYGYTF. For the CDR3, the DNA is TGTGCCAGCTCACCTGTGGGGTATGGCTACACCTTC.

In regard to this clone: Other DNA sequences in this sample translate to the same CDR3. Here the CDR3 reads CAWGLRGLAGAGELFF. The CDR3 nucleotides read TGTGCCTGGGGGCTACGGGGACTCGCGGGGGCCGGGGAGCTGTTTTTT. This sequence joins TRBV30 and TRBJ2-2, with 7 bases matching TRBD2. The V gene's germline CDR1 is GTSNPN and CDR2 SVGIG (reference sequence). The CDR3 is 16 residues long. The V and J ends lost 5 bases and 6 bases, in that order; junction bases with no gene match: 15.

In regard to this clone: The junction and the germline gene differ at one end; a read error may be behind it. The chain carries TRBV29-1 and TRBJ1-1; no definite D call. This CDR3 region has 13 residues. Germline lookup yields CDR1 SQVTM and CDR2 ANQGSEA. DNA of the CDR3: TGCAGCGATGAAGGCCACAGAAGCACTGAAGCTTTCTTT. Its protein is CSDEGHRSTEAFF.

Written as DNA, the CDR3 is TGTGCCAGCAGTTTAGGGACAGGGTTCTATGGCTACACCTTC. Amino acids: CASSLGTGFYGYTF. The J gene is TRBJ1-2, the V gene TRBV28; 9 bases map to TRBD1. The CDR3 runs 14 residues. Trimming took 2 bases from V and 4 from J; bases not matched to a gene: 2. Germline V gene lookup returns CDR1 MDHEN and CDR2 SYDVKM.

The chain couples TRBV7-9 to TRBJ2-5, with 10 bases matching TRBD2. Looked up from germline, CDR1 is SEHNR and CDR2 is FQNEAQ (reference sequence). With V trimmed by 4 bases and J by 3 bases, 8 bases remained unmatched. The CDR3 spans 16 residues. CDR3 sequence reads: CASSYYAGLAKETQYF. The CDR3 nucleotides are TGTGCCAGCAGCTACTACGCGGGACTAGCGAAAGAGACCCAGTACTTC. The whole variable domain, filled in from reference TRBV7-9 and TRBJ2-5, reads DTGVSQNPRHKITKRGQNVTFRCDPISEHNRLYWYRQTLGQGPEFLTYFQNEAQLEKSRLLSDRFSAERPKGSFSTLEIQRTEQGDSAMYLCASSYYAGLAKETQYFGPGTRLLVL.

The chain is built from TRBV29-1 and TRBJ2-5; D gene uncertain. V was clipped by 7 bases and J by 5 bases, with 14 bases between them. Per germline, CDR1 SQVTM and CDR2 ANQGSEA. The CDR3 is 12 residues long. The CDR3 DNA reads TGCAGCGGCGACCGGCCGGACGAGACCCAGTACTTC. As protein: CSGDRPDETQYF.

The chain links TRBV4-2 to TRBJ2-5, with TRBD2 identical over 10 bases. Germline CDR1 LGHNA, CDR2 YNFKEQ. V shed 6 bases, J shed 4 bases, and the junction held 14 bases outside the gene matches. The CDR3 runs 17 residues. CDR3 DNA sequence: TGTGCCAGCAGTGCACTGACGCTAGCGGGGGTGTCAGAGACCCAGTACTTC. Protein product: CASSALTLAGVSETQYF.